These T cell receptor beta chains were read from a single sample in a study of shared clonotypes between healthy human individuals. TCRdb's copy holds only in-frame clones and misses some; the assay was immunoSEQ multiplex PCR. The table includes roughly 2.5 million clones, more than 90% detected once. Sample: naive CD4+ T cells sorted from blood. The origin of the receptors is a man in his late teens or twenties in good health. The CDR3 runs from the conserved cysteine through the conserved F or W. A D gene is named only where the DNA matches it firmly. Rows give clone size only sometimes, using once, few, many, or a class for an expanded clone.

d_call	v_call	clone_size	j_call	cdr3_nt	cdr3_aa
.	TRBV5-1	.	TRBJ2-2	TGCGCCAGCAGCCCAGACGGCCGCGGCACCGGGGAGCTGTTTTTT	CASSPDGRGTGELFF
.	TRBV6-5	.	TRBJ1-4	TGTGCCAGCAGTTACGGAGGGCCGAATGAAAAACTGTTTTTT	CASSYGGPNEKLFF
.	TRBV6-5	.	TRBJ1-5	TGTGCCAGCACAGGGGAACAGCCCCAGCATTTT	CASTGEQPQHF
TRBD2	TRBV7-2	once	TRBJ2-3	TGTGCCAGCAGCTTAGCGCTGAGACTAGCGGGAGCGGGCACAGATACGCAGTATTTT	CASSLALRLAGAGTDTQYF
.	TRBV19	.	TRBJ1-3	TGTGCCAGTAGTTTCCGACGGGGGGTTTTATATTTT	CASSFRRGVLYF
.	TRBV10-3	.	TRBJ2-5	TGTGCCATCAGTGAGGGAGTCCCGGCAGGGGTTCAAGAGACCCAGTACTTC	CAISEGVPAGVQETQYF
.	TRBV27	.	TRBJ2-6	TGTGCCAGCAGCCCAGGAACCGGGGCCAACGTCCTGACTTTC	CASSPGTGANVLTF
.	TRBV11-2	.	TRBJ1-2	TGTGCCAGCAGCTTGTTCAGGAAGCCCTATGGCTACACCTTC	CASSLFRKPYGYTF
TRBD1	TRBV19	.	TRBJ1-2	TGTGCCAGTAGTATATCTGACAGGGGAAACTATGGCTACACCTTC	CASSISDRGNYGYTF
.	TRBV18	few	TRBJ1-3	TGTGCCAGCTCACCATCCCCAGGGTCTGGAAACACCATATATTTT	CASSPSPGSGNTIYF
.	TRBV18	few	TRBJ1-6	TGTGCCAGCTCACCACCGGGTTATTCACCCCTCCACTTT	CASSPPGYSPLHF
.	TRBV18	.	TRBJ2-5	TGTGCCAGCTCACCAGGCGAGTGGGAGACCCAGTACTTC	CASSPGEWETQYF
TRBD2	TRBV10-1	.	TRBJ2-3	TGCGCTATAAGCGGGGGAAGCACAGATACGCAGTATTTT	CAISGGSTDTQYF
TRBD1	TRBV18	.	TRBJ1-2	TGTGCCAGCTCCCGGGGGACAGGGGCAGGCTACACCTTC	CASSRGTGAGYTF
.	TRBV29-1	.	TRBJ2-3	TGCAGCGTTCGGGATGGCACAGATACGCAGTATTTT	CSVRDGTDTQYF
.	TRBV7-2	.	TRBJ2-3	TGTGCCAGCAGCTTAGACCCCAGAAGTATCACAGATACGCAGTATTTT	CASSLDPRSITDTQYF
.	TRBV29-1	.	TRBJ2-1	TGCAGCGTTGCGCCCGGGACGTCTGTTGGAAAACACAATGAGCAGTTCTTC	CSVAPGTSVGKHNEQFF
.	TRBV4-2	.	TRBJ1-2	TGTGCCAGCAGCCAAGATCGGGGGGCTGGCTACACCTTC	CASSQDRGAGYTF
TRBD2	TRBV28	.	TRBJ2-7	TGTGCCAGCAGTTCCCCTCTTACTAGCGGGGGATCCTACGAGCAGTACTTC	CASSSPLTSGGSYEQYF
TRBD2	TRBV7-9	.	TRBJ2-7	TGTGCCAGCAGCCTCCTAGCGGGAGAGAGCTCCTACGAGCAGTACTTC	CASSLLAGESSYEQYF
TRBD2	TRBV18	.	TRBJ2-3	TGTGCCAGCTCACCACGCGTCGGGGGGGCCGGAGATACGCAGTATTTT	CASSPRVGGAGDTQYF
TRBD1	TRBV9	.	TRBJ1-3	TGTGCCAGCAGCGGGGACAGGGTAGACACCATATATTTT	CASSGDRVDTIYF
.	TRBV4-1	.	TRBJ1-3	TGCGCCAGCAGCCAACCCTCCAGGGATGCTGGAAACACCATATATTTT	CASSQPSRDAGNTIYF
.	TRBV7-8	.	TRBJ1-5	TGTGCCAGCAGCCTCCAAGGGGCCAACAATCAGCCCCAGCATTTT	CASSLQGANNQPQHF
.	TRBV5-4	.	TRBJ2-3	TGTGCCAGCAGCCCCCAACTGAGAGATACGCAGTATTTT	CASSPQLRDTQYF
.	TRBV18	.	TRBJ1-4	TGTGCCAGCTCACCACGAGGGGCTGGGGATGAAAAACTGTTTTTT	CASSPRGAGDEKLFF
.	TRBV18	.	TRBJ2-7	TGTGCCAGCTCACCGGACGGGTACTACGAGCAGTACTTC	CASSPDGYYEQYF
TRBD1	TRBV6-1	once	TRBJ2-7	TGTGCCAGCAGTTGGCAGACAGGGGAGCAGTACTTC	CASSWQTGEQYF
TRBD1	TRBV6-4	.	TRBJ2-1	TGTGCCAGCAGATTCGACAGGGCGGTCAATGAGCAGTTCTTC	CASRFDRAVNEQFF
TRBD1	TRBV7-2	.	TRBJ2-5	TGTGCCAGCAGCTTAGCGGTTCGGACAGGGAGTAAAAAGACCCAGTACTTC	CASSLAVRTGSKKTQYF
.	TRBV29-1	once	TRBJ1-1	TGCAGCGTTGTAAATCCGGGACAAGTGAACACTGAAGCTTTCTTT	CSVVNPGQVNTEAFF
TRBD1	TRBV19	.	TRBJ1-5	TGTGCCAGTAGTATACGACAGGGGGGTGGTGGGTTGCGGCATCAGCCCCAGCATTTT	CASSIRQGGGGLRHQPQHF
TRBD1	TRBV18	.	TRBJ2-7	TGTGCCAGCTCCCCCGGGACAGGGGGTGTCTACGAGCAGTACTTC	CASSPGTGGVYEQYF
.	TRBV5-4	once	TRBJ1-6	TGTGCCAGCAGCTTGGCGGGACTTTATAATTCACCCCTCCACTTT	CASSLAGLYNSPLHF
.	TRBV7-9	.	TRBJ2-2	TGTGCCAGCAGCTTAGGGGTCTCAGGGGCCGTCGGGGAGCTGTTTTTT	CASSLGVSGAVGELFF
TRBD1	TRBV9	once	TRBJ1-2	TGTGCCAGCAGCGTAAATTCCAGGGGGGATGGCTACACCTTC	CASSVNSRGDGYTF
TRBD1	TRBV5-7	.	TRBJ2-5	TGTGCCAGCAAGCAGGGACAGGCAAAAGAGACCCAGTACTTC	CASKQGQAKETQYF
.	TRBV20-1	.	TRBJ2-1	TGCAGTGCTAACGAGAACAATGAGCAGTTCTTC	CSANENNEQFF
TRBD1	TRBV2	.	TRBJ1-4	TGTGCCAGCCGAGACAGGGGAATCGAAAAACTGTTTTTT	CASRDRGIEKLFF
.	TRBV10-3	.	TRBJ2-7	TGTGCCATCAGTGACCCCTACGAGCAGTACTTC	CAISDPYEQYF
TRBD1	TRBV25-1	.	TRBJ1-2	TGTGCCAGCACGGAGCCGGGACAGGGGGTATCCTACACCTTC	CASTEPGQGVSYTF
.	TRBV2	.	TRBJ2-1	TGTGCCAGCAGTGAATTACGGGGGGCGTTCGACAATGAGCAGTTCTTC	CASSELRGAFDNEQFF
TRBD1	TRBV11-1	.	TRBJ1-2	TGTGCCAGCAGCTCCGGGACAGGGGTGACCTATGGCTACACCTTC	CASSSGTGVTYGYTF
.	TRBV10-3	.	TRBJ2-7	TGTGCCATCAGTGACCAGACCTACGAGCAGTACTTC	CAISDQTYEQYF
.	TRBV18	once	TRBJ2-7	TGTGCCAGCTCACTAGGACGGACGAGCTCCTACGAGCAGTACTTC	CASSLGRTSSYEQYF
TRBD1	TRBV5-4	.	TRBJ1-4	TGTGCCAGCAGCTGGACAGGGGGCTCGGCAACTAATGAAAAACTGTTTTTT	CASSWTGGSATNEKLFF
TRBD1	TRBV18	.	TRBJ2-7	TGTGCCAGCTCTGACAGGGGTGGCGAGCAGTACTTC	CASSDRGGEQYF
.	TRBV4-3	.	TRBJ2-1	TGCGCCAGCAGCCAAGATGGTCAAGGGACCCGGAAGTTCTTC	CASSQDGQGTRKFF
.	TRBV28	.	TRBJ1-5	TGTGCCAGCAGCTCGACGGGCGGGCGAAGAGGGCCCCAGCATTTT	CASSSTGGRRGPQHF
.	TRBV28	.	TRBJ2-7	TGTGCCAGCAAATTATGGCCCGGGGGCAGATCTAACGAGCAGTACTTC	CASKLWPGGRSNEQYF
TRBD2	TRBV5-1	.	TRBJ2-7	TGCGCCAGCAGCTTGGAGGTGGGAGGGGCTCCTTACGAGCAGTACTTC	CASSLEVGGAPYEQYF
.	TRBV5-4	.	TRBJ1-6	TGTGCCAGCAGCTGGGACCGGGCTCGAAATTCACCCCTCCACTTT	CASSWDRARNSPLHF
TRBD1	TRBV19	.	TRBJ1-2	TGTGCCAGTACCCCGACAGGGCTCTCGGGCTACACCTTC	CASTPTGLSGYTF
.	TRBV15	.	TRBJ1-5	TGTGCCACCAGCATGCGAGGAGGTAATAGCAATCAGCCCCAGCATTTT	CATSMRGGNSNQPQHF